Listed below are T cell receptor beta chains from one sample, sequenced in a study of T cell responses to AZD1222 COVID-19 vaccine. Repertoires were generated with immunoSEQ multiplex PCR, while TCRdb's copy carries only in-frame clones and drops some. This sample has under 150,000 clones; approximately 90% occur once, and the top ten carry less than 3.5%. Specimen: peripheral blood, collected on day 0 of MenACWY control vaccination. These receptors all come from an adult in good health. Each CDR3 is given with its conserved first and last residue. A D gene is named only where the DNA matches it firmly. The size entry is marked missing in some rows and otherwise reads once, few, many or a size class.

TRBJ2-1 TRBV5-4 NA few CASSYELVGGWNNEQFF TGTGCCAGCAGCTACGAACTAGTGGGGGGTTGGAACAATGAGCAGTTCTTC
TRBJ2-1 TRBV28 TRBD2 NA CASSEFLAANEQFF TGTGCCAGCAGTGAATTCCTAGCGGCCAATGAGCAGTTCTTC
TRBJ1-1 TRBV28 NA once CASSSGTLNTEAFF TGTGCCAGCAGCTCCGGGACATTGAACACTGAAGCTTTCTTT
TRBJ1-3 TRBV5-4 NA NA CASSLYRDFGGNTIYF TGTGCCAGCAGCTTGTACCGGGACTTTGGAGGAAACACCATATATTTT
TRBJ1-4 TRBV3-1/TRBV3-2 NA NA CASSLRRGNEKLFF TGTGCCAGCAGTCTACGCCGGGGCAATGAAAAACTGTTTTTT
TRBJ2-3 TRBV7-2 NA NA CASRWPGTTDTQYF TGTGCCAGCAGATGGCCGGGGACCACAGATACGCAGTATTTT
TRBJ1-1 TRBV3-1/TRBV3-2 TRBD1 NA CASSQVSRGVLEAFF TGTGCCAGCAGCCAAGTGTCCAGGGGGGTTTTAGAAGCTTTCTTT
TRBJ1-5 TRBV5-1 NA NA CASSLNTGPDQPQHF TGCGCCAGCAGCTTGAACACCGGTCCCGATCAGCCCCAGCATTTT
TRBJ1-6 TRBV28 NA NA CASSLLGSPLHF TGTGCCAGCAGTTTATTGGGGTCGCCCCTCCACTTT
TRBJ1-3 TRBV25-1 TRBD1 NA CASSGQGTGNTIYF TGTGCCAGCAGTGGACAGGGGACTGGAAACACCATATATTTT
TRBJ1-1 TRBV7-3 NA NA CASSLTPGGVYTEAFF TGTGCCAGCAGCTTAACCCCAGGAGGAGTTTACACTGAAGCTTTCTTT
TRBJ1-2 TRBV10-3 TRBD1 once CAISESGQGYTF TGTGCCATCAGTGAGTCGGGACAGGGCTACACCTTC
TRBJ2-3 TRBV3-1/TRBV3-2 NA NA CASSQGVGGLAGDTQYF TGTGCCAGCAGCCAAGGGGTGGGCGGACTGGCGGGGGATACGCAGTATTTT